The clone carrying this TCR beta chain came up many times. Its target is not known. The data belong to a study of T cell repertoires in cytomegalovirus infection. TCRdb independently ran MiXCR on the reads; one entry per CDR3 protein. In the table there are approximately 310,000 distinct CDR3 sequences, 20% to 30% of which are singletons. Germline CDR1 is SGHTA and CDR2 is FQGNSA. The J segment lost 7 bases and the V segment lost 5 bases, leaving 7 bases of the junction unmatched. There are 15 residues in the CDR3. The chain has TRBV7-2 and TRBJ1-6; TRBD1 matches 8 bases. This clonotype was obtained from a human donor in good health (CMV status not recorded). Some clones in this sample may be carry-over from other donors' samples. This specimen was cultured PBMCs, taken from culture after CMV antigen stimulation. This CDR3 is CASSLRQGRNSPLHF. Here the CDR3 DNA reads TGTGCCAGCAGCCTCCGACAGGGGAGGAATTCACCCCTCCACTTT. Complete variable domain (other parts from reference TRBV7-2 and TRBJ1-6): GAGVSQSPSNKVTEKGKDVELRCDPISGHTALYWYRQSLGQGLEFLIYFQGNSAPDKSGLPSDRFSAERTGGSVSTLTIQRTQQEDSAVYLCASSLRQGRNSPLHFGNGTRLTVT.